Listed here are 8 T cell receptor beta chains from one sample, sequenced in a study of T cell repertoires in cytomegalovirus infection. TCRdb reprocessed the reads via MiXCR and lists one record per CDR3 protein. The sample has some 280,000 distinct CDR3 sequences, approximately 14% seen once. Material for sequencing was PBMCs. These receptors originate from a human donor in good health (CMV status not recorded). Some clones in this sample may be carry-over from other donors' samples.

This clonotype turned up a few times. The chain links TRBV29-1 to TRBJ2-7; no reliable D call. Trimming took off 8 bases at V and 6 bases at J, with 14 bases between the two ends. The CDR3 has 11 amino acids. CDR1 and CDR2 from the germline V gene are SQVTM and ANQGSEA. The CDR3 DNA reads TGCAGCACCCTCTTCGGGCTCGAGCAGTACTTC. This translates into CSTLFGLEQYF.

The CDR3 region has the DNA TGTGCCAGCAGTCCCGACCCGTACACTAATGAAAAACTGTTTTTT. This sequence encodes CASSPDPYTNEKLFF. V gene TRBV12-3 or TRBV12-4 combines with J gene TRBJ1-4, with D hard to call. This CDR3 is 15 amino acids long. Trimming left V 5 bases short and J 2 bases short, with 12 bases between.

The sample holds many counts of this clonotype. V is TRBV7-2 and J is TRBJ2-7, with 13 bases fitting TRBD2. V gave up 4 bases and J gave up 6 bases; unmatched junction bases: 12. This CDR3 spans 17 amino acids. In germline, CDR1 is SGHTA, CDR2 FQGNSA. CDR3 loop: CASSSRLAGGRQFEQYF. The CDR3 DNA follows: TGTGCCAGCAGCTCGAGACTAGCGGGAGGACGGCAGTTCGAGCAGTACTTC.

The chain links TRBV6-5 to TRBJ1-5, with D unresolved. This CDR3 has 15 amino acids. The V end was cut by 6 bases, the J end by 0 bases, with 12 bases between. From germline, CDR1 is MNHEY and CDR2 SVGAGI. For the CDR3, the DNA is TGTGCCAGCAGGGTGGGGTCAAATAGCAATCAGCCCCAGCATTTT. It yields the protein CASRVGSNSNQPQHF.

This clonotype has ten or more counts. J is TRBJ1-5 and V is TRBV19; 8 nucleotides match TRBD1. Germline V gives CDR1 LNHDA, CDR2 SQIVND (reference sequence). V lost 11 bases to trimming and J lost 7 bases; unmatched junction nucleotides: 13. The CDR3 is made up of 14 amino acids. The CDR3 nucleotides read TGTGCCGGATCGACAGGGGAGTACGTCCAGCCCCAGCATTTT. Amino acids: CAGSTGEYVQPQHF.

V gene TRBV12-3 or TRBV12-4 combines with J gene TRBJ1-6; D possibly corresponds to TRBD1 (6 bases). Trimming stripped 0 bases from V and 5 bases from J, with 14 bases between. This CDR3 spans 17 amino acids. The CDR3 sequence: CASSLALGGDNNSPLHF. The CDR3, as DNA: TGTGCCAGCAGTTTAGCGCTGGGGGGGGACAATAATTCACCCCTCCACTTT.

The chain is built from TRBV5-1 and TRBJ2-7, with a weak D call TRBD1 (6 bases). The CDR3 loop spans 13 amino acids. V lost 4 bases to trimming and J lost 3 bases, with 11 bases between them. Germline V CDR1 and CDR2: SGHRS, YFSETQ. The chain's CDR3 is CASSSGQHYEQYF. The DNA of the CDR3 is TGCGCCAGCAGCAGTGGACAGCACTACGAGCAGTACTTC. Supplemented by reference TRBV5-1 and TRBJ2-7, the full variable domain reads KAGVTQTPRYLIKTRGQQVTLSCSPISGHRSVSWYQQTPGQGLQFLFEYFSETQRNKGNFPGRFSGRQFSNSRSEMNVSTLELGDSALYLCASSSGQHYEQYFGPGTRLTVT.

The rearrangement joins TRBV18 to TRBJ2-2; D is possibly TRBD2 (6 bases). The length of the CDR3 is 14 residues. CDR1 and CDR2 (germline): KGHSH, LQKENI. V was trimmed by 11 bases and J by 0 bases, leaving 13 bases between them. The CDR3 nucleotides are TGTGCCGGAGGAGGGACCGCGAACACCGGGGAGCTGTTTTTT. Amino acid sequence: CAGGGTANTGELFF. The full variable domain, with the rest looked up from reference TRBV18 and TRBJ2-2, is NAGVMQNPRHLVRRRGQEARLRCSPMKGHSHVYWYRQLPEEGLKFMVYLQKENIIDESGMPKERFSAEFPKEGPSILRIQQVVRGDSAAYFCAGGGTANTGELFFGEGSRLTVL.